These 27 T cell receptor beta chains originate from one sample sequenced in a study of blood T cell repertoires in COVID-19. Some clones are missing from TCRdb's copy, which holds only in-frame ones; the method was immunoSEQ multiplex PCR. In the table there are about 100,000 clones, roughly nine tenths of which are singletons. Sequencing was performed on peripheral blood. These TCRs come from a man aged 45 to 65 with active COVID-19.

The CDR3 sequence: CASSLGQGASGELFF. Here the CDR3 DNA reads TGCGCCAGCAGCTTGGGACAGGGGGCGTCCGGGGAGCTGTTTTTT. The chain links TRBV5-1 to TRBJ2-2; 10 nucleotides match TRBD1. The germline CDR1 and CDR2 sequences are SGHRS and YFSETQ. CDR3 size: 15 residues. V was clipped by 0 bases and J by 6 bases; unmatched bases: 2.

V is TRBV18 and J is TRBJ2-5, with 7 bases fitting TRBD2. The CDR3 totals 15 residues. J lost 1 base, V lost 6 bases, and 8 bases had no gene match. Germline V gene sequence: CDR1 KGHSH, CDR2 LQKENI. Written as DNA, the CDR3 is TGTGCCAGCTCCCCCCGCGGGGGTGTCCAAGAGACCCAGTACTTC. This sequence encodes CASSPRGGVQETQYF.

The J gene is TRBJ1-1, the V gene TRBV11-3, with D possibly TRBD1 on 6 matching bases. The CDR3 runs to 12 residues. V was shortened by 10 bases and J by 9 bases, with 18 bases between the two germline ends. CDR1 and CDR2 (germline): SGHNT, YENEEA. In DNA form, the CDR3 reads TGTGCCACCAGGGGTCAGGGCGGACAAGCTTTCTTT. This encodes CATRGQGGQAFF.

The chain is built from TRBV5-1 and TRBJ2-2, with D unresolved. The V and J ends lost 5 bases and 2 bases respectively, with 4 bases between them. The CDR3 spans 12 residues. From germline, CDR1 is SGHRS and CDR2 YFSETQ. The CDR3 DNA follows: TGCGCCAGCAGACACAACACCGGGGAGCTGTTTTTT. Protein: CASRHNTGELFF. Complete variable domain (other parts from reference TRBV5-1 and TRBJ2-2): KAGVTQTPRYLIKTRGQQVTLSCSPISGHRSVSWYQQTPGQGLQFLFEYFSETQRNKGNFPGRFSGRQFSNSRSEMNVSTLELGDSALYLCASRHNTGELFFGEGSRLTVL.

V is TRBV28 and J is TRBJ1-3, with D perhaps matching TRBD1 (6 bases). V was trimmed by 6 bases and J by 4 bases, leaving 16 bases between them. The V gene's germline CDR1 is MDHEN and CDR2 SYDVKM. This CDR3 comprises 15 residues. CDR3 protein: CASSPVSGAGNTIYF. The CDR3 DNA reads TGTGCCAGCAGCCCCGTATCAGGGGCCGGAAACACCATATATTTT.

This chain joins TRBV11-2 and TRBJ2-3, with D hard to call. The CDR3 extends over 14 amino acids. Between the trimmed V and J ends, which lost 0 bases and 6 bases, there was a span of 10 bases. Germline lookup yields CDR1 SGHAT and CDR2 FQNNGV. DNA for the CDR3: TGTGCCAGCAGCTTAGACTCGGTAATCGATACGCAGTATTTT. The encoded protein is CASSLDSVIDTQYF.

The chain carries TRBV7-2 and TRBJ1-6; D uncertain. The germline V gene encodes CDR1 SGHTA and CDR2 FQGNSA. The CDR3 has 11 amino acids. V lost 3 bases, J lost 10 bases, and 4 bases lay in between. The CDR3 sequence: CASSFGSPLHF. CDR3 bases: TGTGCCAGCAGCTTTGGCTCACCCCTCCACTTT.

The CDR3 loop is CASSDTGFGGYTF. In nucleotides, the CDR3 is TGTGCCAGCAGTGACACAGGGTTTGGGGGCTACACCTTC. The J gene is TRBJ1-2, the V gene TRBV6-4; a weak D match, TRBD1 (6 bases). This CDR3 contains 13 residues. Germline lookup yields CDR1 MRHNA and CDR2 SNTAGT. Deletions cut 2 bases from V and 8 bases from J, with 12 bases between.

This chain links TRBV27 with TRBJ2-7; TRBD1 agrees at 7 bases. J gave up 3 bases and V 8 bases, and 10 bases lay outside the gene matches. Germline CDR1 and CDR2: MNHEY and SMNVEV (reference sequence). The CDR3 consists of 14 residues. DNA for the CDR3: TGTGCCAGCTCTTCCGGGACAGATTACTACGAGCAGTACTTC. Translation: CASSSGTDYYEQYF.

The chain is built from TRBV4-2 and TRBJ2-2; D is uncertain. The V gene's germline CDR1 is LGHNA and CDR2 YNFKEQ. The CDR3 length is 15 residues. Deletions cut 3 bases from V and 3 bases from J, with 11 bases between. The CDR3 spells CASSQGDIYTGELFF. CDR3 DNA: TGTGCCAGCAGCCAGGGTGACATCTACACCGGGGAGCTGTTTTTT.

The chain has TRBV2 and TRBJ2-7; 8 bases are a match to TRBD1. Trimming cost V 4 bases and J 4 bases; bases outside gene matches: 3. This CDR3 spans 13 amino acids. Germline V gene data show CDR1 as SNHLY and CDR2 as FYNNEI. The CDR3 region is CASSGTGSYEQYF. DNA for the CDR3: TGTGCCAGCAGTGGGACAGGGAGTTACGAGCAGTACTTC.

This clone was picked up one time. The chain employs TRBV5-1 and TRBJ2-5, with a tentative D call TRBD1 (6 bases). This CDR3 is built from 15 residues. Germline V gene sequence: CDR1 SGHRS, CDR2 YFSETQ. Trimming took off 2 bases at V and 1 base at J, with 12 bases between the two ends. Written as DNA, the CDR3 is TGCGCCAGCAGCTTAACAGGGTATGGCCAAGAGACCCAGTACTTC. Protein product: CASSLTGYGQETQYF.

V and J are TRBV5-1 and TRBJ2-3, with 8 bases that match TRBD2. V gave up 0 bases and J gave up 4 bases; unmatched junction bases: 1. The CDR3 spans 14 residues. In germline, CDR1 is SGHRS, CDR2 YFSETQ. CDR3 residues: CASSLGLASDTQYF. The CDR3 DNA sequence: TGCGCCAGCAGCTTGGGACTAGCGTCAGATACGCAGTATTTT. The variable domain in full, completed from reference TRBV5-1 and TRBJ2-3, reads KAGVTQTPRYLIKTRGQQVTLSCSPISGHRSVSWYQQTPGQGLQFLFEYFSETQRNKGNFPGRFSGRQFSNSRSEMNVSTLELGDSALYLCASSLGLASDTQYFGPGTRLTVL.

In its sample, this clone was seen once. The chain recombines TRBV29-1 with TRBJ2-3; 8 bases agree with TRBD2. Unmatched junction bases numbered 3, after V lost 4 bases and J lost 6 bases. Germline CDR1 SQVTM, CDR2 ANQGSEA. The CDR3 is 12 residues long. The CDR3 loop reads CSVGPGGDTQYF. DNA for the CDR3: TGCAGCGTTGGACCGGGAGGGGATACGCAGTATTTT.

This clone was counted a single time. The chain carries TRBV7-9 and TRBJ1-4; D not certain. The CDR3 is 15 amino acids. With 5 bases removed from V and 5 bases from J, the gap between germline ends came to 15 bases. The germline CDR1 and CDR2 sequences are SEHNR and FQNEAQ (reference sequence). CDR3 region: CASSLGQATNEKLFF. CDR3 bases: TGTGCCAGCAGCCTAGGTCAGGCCACAAATGAAAAACTGTTTTTT.

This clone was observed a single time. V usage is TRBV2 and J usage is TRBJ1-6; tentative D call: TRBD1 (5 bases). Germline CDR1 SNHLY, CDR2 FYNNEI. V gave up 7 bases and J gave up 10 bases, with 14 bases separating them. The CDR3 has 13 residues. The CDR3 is CASIQGSGSPLHF. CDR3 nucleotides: TGTGCCAGCATTCAGGGTAGCGGATCACCCCTCCACTTT.

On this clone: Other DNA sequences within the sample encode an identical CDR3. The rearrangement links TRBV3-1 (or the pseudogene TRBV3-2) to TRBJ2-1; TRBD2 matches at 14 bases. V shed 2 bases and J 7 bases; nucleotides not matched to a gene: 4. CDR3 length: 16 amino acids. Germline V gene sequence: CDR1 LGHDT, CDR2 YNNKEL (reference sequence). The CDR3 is CASSQYGLAGGNEQFF. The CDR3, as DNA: TGTGCCAGCAGCCAATATGGACTAGCGGGAGGAAATGAGCAGTTCTTC.

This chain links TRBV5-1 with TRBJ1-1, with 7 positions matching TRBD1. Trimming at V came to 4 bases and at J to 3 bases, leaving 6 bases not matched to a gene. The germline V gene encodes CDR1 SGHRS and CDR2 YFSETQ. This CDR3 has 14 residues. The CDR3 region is CASSGIGQDTEAFF. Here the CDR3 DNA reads TGCGCCAGCAGCGGAATTGGACAGGACACTGAAGCTTTCTTT.

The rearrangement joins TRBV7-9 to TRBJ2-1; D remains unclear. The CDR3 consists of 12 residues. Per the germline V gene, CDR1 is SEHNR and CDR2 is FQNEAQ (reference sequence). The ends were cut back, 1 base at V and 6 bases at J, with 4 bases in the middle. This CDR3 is CASSLGLNEQFF. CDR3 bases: TGTGCCAGCAGCTTAGGTCTCAATGAGCAGTTCTTC.

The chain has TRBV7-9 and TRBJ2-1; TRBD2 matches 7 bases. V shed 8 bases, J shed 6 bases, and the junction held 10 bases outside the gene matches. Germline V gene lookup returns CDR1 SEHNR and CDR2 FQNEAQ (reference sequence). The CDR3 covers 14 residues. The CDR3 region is CASCTSGTFNEQFF. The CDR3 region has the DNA TGTGCCAGCTGCACCAGCGGGACCTTCAATGAGCAGTTCTTC.

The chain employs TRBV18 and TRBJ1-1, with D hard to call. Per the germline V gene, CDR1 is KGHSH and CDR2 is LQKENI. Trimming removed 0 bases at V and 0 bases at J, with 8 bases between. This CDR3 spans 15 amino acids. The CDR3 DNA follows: TGTGCCAGCTCACCACCGTTCGGGATGAACACTGAAGCTTTCTTT. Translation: CASSPPFGMNTEAFF.

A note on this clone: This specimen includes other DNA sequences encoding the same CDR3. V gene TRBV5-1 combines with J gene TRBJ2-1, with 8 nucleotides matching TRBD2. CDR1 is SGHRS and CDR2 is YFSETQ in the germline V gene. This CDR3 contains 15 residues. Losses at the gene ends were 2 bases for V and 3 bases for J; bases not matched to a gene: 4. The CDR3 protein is CASSFGLADYNEQFF. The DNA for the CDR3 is TGCGCCAGCAGCTTTGGACTAGCCGACTACAATGAGCAGTTCTTC.

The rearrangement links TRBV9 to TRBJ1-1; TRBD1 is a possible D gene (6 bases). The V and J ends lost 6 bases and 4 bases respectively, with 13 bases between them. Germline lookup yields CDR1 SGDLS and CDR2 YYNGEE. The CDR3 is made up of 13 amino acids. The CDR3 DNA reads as TGTGCCAGCAAGAAGGGGGACGGCACTGAAGCTTTCTTT. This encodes CASKKGDGTEAFF.

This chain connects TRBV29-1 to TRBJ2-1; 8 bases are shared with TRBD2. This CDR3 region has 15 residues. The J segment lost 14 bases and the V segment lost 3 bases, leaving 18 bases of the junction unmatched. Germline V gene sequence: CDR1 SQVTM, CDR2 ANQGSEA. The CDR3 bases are TGCAGCGTTGATAAATCCCGGGAGGGGTGGTCTGCTAAGTTCTTC. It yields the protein CSVDKSREGWSAKFF.

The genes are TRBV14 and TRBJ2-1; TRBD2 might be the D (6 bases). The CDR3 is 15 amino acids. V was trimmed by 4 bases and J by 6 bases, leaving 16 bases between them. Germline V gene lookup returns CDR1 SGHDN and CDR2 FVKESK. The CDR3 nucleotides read TGTGCCAGCAGCCGACGGGACTTCAGGCCCAATGAGCAGTTCTTC. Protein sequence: CASSRRDFRPNEQFF.

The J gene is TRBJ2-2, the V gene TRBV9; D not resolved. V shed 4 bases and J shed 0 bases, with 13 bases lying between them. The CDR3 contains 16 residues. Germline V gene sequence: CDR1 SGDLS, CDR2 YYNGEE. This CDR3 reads CASSLRSPPNTGELFF. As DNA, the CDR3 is TGTGCCAGCAGCCTCCGGAGCCCACCGAACACCGGGGAGCTGTTTTTT.

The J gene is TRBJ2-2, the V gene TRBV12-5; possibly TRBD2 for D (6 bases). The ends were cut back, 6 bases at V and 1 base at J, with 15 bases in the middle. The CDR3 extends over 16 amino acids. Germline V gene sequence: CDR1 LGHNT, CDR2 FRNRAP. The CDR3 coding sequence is TGTGCTAGTGGCCCGTCTAGCGAAGTGAACACCGGGGAGCTGTTTTTT. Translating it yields CASGPSSEVNTGELFF.